One and the same sample provided the 29 T cell receptor beta chains below, sequenced in a study of post-analysis software for immune sequencing data. Unique molecular identifiers were built into the TCR beta cDNA libraries. TCRdb recomputed calls from the PCR reads with MiXCR, one row per CDR3 protein. The sample holds hundreds of thousands of distinct CDR3 sequences, approximately 39% seen once. Study-level findings and limits: Relative to controls, patients had several TRBV segments at higher frequency, with TRBV5-6, TRBV5-1 and TRBV20-1 among these.

Their antigen targets remain unknown. Sequencing input: blood. These receptors came from a girl aged 2-10 years with multiple sclerosis.

This clonotype turned up a few times. The rearrangement links TRBV28 to TRBJ2-7; D unclear. CDR3 length equals 17 residues. Trimming took off 3 bases at V and 3 bases at J, with 21 bases between the two ends. Germline V lookup: CDR1 MDHEN, CDR2 SYDVKM. The DNA of the CDR3 is TGTGCCAGCAGTTTCCCTACCAAAAGACGCTTCAGCTACGAGCAGTACTTC. Its translation is CASSFPTKRRFSYEQYF.

This chain links TRBV20-1 with TRBJ1-1, with 9 bases matching TRBD1. The CDR3 is 14 amino acids. Germline lookup yields CDR1 DFQATT and CDR2 SNEGSKA (reference sequence). V lost 1 base and J lost 6; bases outside the gene matches: 6. The CDR3 bases are TGCAGTGCTAGAGTGCGGACAGGGGAACCTGAAGCTTTCTTT. It codes for CSARVRTGEPEAFF.

This clonotype was detected once. The rearrangement uses TRBV20-1 and TRBJ2-5; weak D call: TRBD1 (6 bases). In germline, CDR1 is DFQATT, CDR2 SNEGSKA (reference sequence). There are 17 residues in the CDR3. V lost 6 bases and J lost 13, with 36 bases in between. CDR3 in DNA: TGCAGTGCCAAGGGTGCTCAACAGGGCGCGTGGTTGAGCGAGCGGTACTTC. This translates into CSAKGAQQGAWLSERYF.

V is TRBV28 and J is TRBJ2-3; the D is unclear. This CDR3 spans 15 amino acids. V dropped 7 bases and J dropped 3 bases, with 17 bases sitting between them. CDR1 MDHEN and CDR2 SYDVKM come from the germline V gene. This CDR3 is CASTMDGYGTDTQYF. As DNA, the CDR3 is TGTGCCAGCACCATGGATGGTTACGGGACAGATACGCAGTATTTT.

This chain connects TRBV10-3 to TRBJ1-2; D possibly corresponds to TRBD1 (5 bases). Germline CDR1 reads ENHRY; CDR2 reads SYGVKD. Trimming shortened V by 4 bases and J by 1 base, and 10 bases separated the two germline ends. CDR3 length: 14 residues. DNA of the CDR3: TGTGCCATCAGTGCAGGGCAGGGTAACTATGGCTACACCTTC. Its protein product is CAISAGQGNYGYTF.

The chain has TRBV20-1 and TRBJ1-1; D is ambiguous. The CDR3 is 16 residues long. Germline V lookup: CDR1 DFQATT, CDR2 SNEGSKA (reference sequence). Trimming left V 4 bases short and J 2 bases short, with 20 bases between. The CDR3 coding sequence is TGCAGTGCTACGACGCTCGGGTCGCGGGAAAACACTGAAGCTTTCTTT. This encodes CSATTLGSRENTEAFF.

The CDR3 DNA reads TGTGCCAGCAGTGACGGGGTTAATGAAAAACTGTTTTTT. Translating gives CASSDGVNEKLFF. The chain is built from TRBV25-1 and TRBJ1-4; D gene ambiguous. Per the germline V gene, CDR1 is MGHDK and CDR2 is SYGVNS. The CDR3 length is 13 residues. V gave up 3 bases and J gave up 4 bases, with 6 bases separating them.

This rearrangement joins TRBV7-3 to TRBJ2-3, with 10 bases that match TRBD2. V dropped 4 bases and J dropped 6; count of bases not matched to a gene: 7. Germline V CDR1 and CDR2: SGHTA, FQGTGA. The CDR3 has 15 residues. CDR3 sequence: CASSSSGGLGDTQYF. The CDR3 nucleotides read TGTGCCAGCAGCTCTAGCGGGGGACTCGGTGATACGCAGTATTTT.

The V gene is TRBV5-1, the J gene TRBJ2-5; D is unclear. With the DNA end fitting TRBJ2-1 better, the J assignment may be wrong. The germline gives CDR1 SGHRS, CDR2 YFSETQ. This CDR3 contains 11 residues. CDR3 bases: TGCGCCAGCAAGGGCGAAGAGACCCAGTTCTTC. The encoded protein is CASKGEETQFF.

The chain has TRBV28 and TRBJ2-5; D tentatively reads TRBD1 or TRBD2 (6 bases each). V shed 5 bases and J shed 2 bases, with 18 bases lying between them. This CDR3 has 16 amino acids. From germline, CDR1 is MDHEN and CDR2 SYDVKM. This CDR3 reads CASSPRTWGAQETQYF. The CDR3 DNA follows: TGTGCCAGCAGTCCCAGGACGTGGGGGGCGCAAGAGACCCAGTACTTC.

This clonotype turned up a few times. This chain joins TRBV6-1 and TRBJ2-7; D not resolved. V lost 8 bases to trimming and J lost 5 bases, with 13 bases between them. The CDR3 has 12 residues. Germline CDR1 MNHNS, CDR2 SASEGT. CDR3: CASWRFGDEQYF. CDR3 in DNA: TGTGCCAGCTGGCGTTTTGGGGACGAGCAGTACTTC.

This chain uses TRBV20-1 with TRBJ1-5, with D possibly matching TRBD1 (5 bases). The germline CDR1 and CDR2 sequences are DFQATT and SNEGSKA (reference sequence). V was pared by 6 bases and J by 5 bases, with 11 bases between. CDR3 length: 12 residues. In DNA, the CDR3 is TGCAGTGCCCGGACAAGTGATCAGCCCCAGCATTTT. Translation: CSARTSDQPQHF.

This clonotype was picked up a small number of times. This chain links TRBV25-1 with TRBJ2-7; perhaps TRBD1 as D (5 bases). Germline V gene data show CDR1 as MGHDK and CDR2 as SYGVNS. V was cut by 1 base and J by 1 base, with 14 bases left in between. CDR3 length: 16 amino acids. The CDR3 loop is CASSEFPGKGSYEQYF. Here the CDR3 DNA reads TGTGCCAGCAGTGAATTCCCAGGGAAGGGATCCTACGAGCAGTACTTC.

This sequence joins TRBV9 and TRBJ2-3, with unresolved D. The CDR3 is 16 amino acids. Germline CDR1 reads SGDLS; CDR2 reads YYNGEE. V lost 1 base and J lost 2, with 14 bases in between. CDR3 region: CASSVWAARSTDTQYF. The CDR3 DNA sequence: TGTGCCAGCAGCGTATGGGCGGCGAGGTCCACAGATACGCAGTATTTT.

The gene calls are TRBV28 and TRBJ2-7, with D possibly called TRBD1 or TRBD2 (6 bases each). TRBJ2-5 matches the DNA end more closely, so the J call is doubtful. The CDR3 runs 16 residues. Germline CDR1 and CDR2: MDHEN and SYDVKM. The CDR3 region is CASSSRFGGLRETQYF. In nucleotides, the CDR3 is TGTGCCAGCAGCTCCCGCTTCGGGGGCCTTAGGGAGACCCAGTACTTC.

This rearrangement joins TRBV6-5 to TRBJ1-1; weak D call: TRBD1 (5 bases). Germline V lookup: CDR1 MNHEY, CDR2 SVGAGI. The V end lost 6 bases, the J end lost 1 base, and 12 bases lay between the germline ends. The CDR3 length is 14 residues. The CDR3 region is CASRPQGGNTEAFF. The CDR3 nucleotides read TGTGCCAGCAGGCCGCAGGGCGGGAACACTGAAGCTTTCTTT.

This chain uses TRBV5-1 with TRBJ2-7, with TRBD1 matching over 10 bases. Per germline, CDR1 SGHRS and CDR2 YFSETQ. The CDR3 has 17 amino acids. J lost 0 bases, V lost 4 bases, and 10 bases had no gene match. The CDR3 sequence: CASSRADRGPGSYEQYF. The CDR3 bases are TGCGCCAGCAGCAGAGCCGACAGGGGGCCGGGCTCCTACGAGCAGTACTTC.

Written as DNA, the CDR3 is TGCAGCGTTTGTGGCCTCCTAATACCTGAAGCTTTCTTT. Its translation is CSVCGLLIPEAFF. This chain joins TRBV29-1 and TRBJ1-1; no reliable D call. Germline CDR1 SQVTM, CDR2 ANQGSEA. The length of the CDR3 is 13 residues. With 5 bases removed from V and 6 bases from J, the gap between germline ends came to 16 bases.

This clonotype appeared a few times. The chain recombines TRBV28 with TRBJ1-4; 9 bases line up with TRBD1. V gave up 0 bases and J gave up 5 bases; unmatched junction bases: 7. Germline V gene lookup returns CDR1 MDHEN and CDR2 SYDVKM. CDR3 length equals 17 residues. The DNA of the CDR3 is TGTGCCAGCAGTTTATGGGCAAGGACAGGGGAAAATGAAAAACTGTTTTTT. It is translated as CASSLWARTGENEKLFF.

Points on this clonotype: At one end, the junction sequence differs from germline, possibly due to a read error. This chain links TRBV12-3 or TRBV12-4 with TRBJ2-1; D not certain. The CDR3 has 13 amino acids. The chain's CDR3 is CASSEESYTEQFF. CDR3 coding DNA: TGTGCCAGCAGCGAGGAGTCCTACACTGAGCAGTTCTTC.

V is TRBV7-9 and J is TRBJ2-1; D remains ambiguous. Germline lookup yields CDR1 SEHNR and CDR2 FQNEAQ (reference sequence). Deletions cut 0 bases from V and 9 bases from J, with 18 bases between. The CDR3 has 16 amino acids. This CDR3 reads CASSLAQVLGVGEQFF. CDR3 DNA: TGTGCCAGCAGCTTAGCGCAGGTTCTTGGGGTGGGTGAGCAGTTCTTC.

This chain joins TRBV6-5 and TRBJ2-1; D is perhaps TRBD1 (7 bases). With 6 bases removed from V and 15 bases from J, the gap between germline ends came to 12 bases. Germline loops: CDR1 MNHEY, CDR2 SVGAGI. The length of the CDR3 is 10 residues. The CDR3: CASRRRGPFF. The CDR3 nucleotides read TGTGCCAGCAGAAGGAGGGGGCCGTTCTTC.

The chain combines TRBV20-1 with TRBJ1-6, with TRBD1 identical over 7 bases. Germline V gene lookup returns CDR1 DFQATT and CDR2 SNEGSKA (reference sequence). V shed 0 bases, J shed 6 bases, and the junction held 2 bases outside the gene matches. CDR3 length: 14 residues. The CDR3 here is CSARDNRGNSPLHF. The CDR3 DNA reads as TGCAGTGCTAGAGATAACAGGGGTAATTCACCCCTCCACTTT.

This sequence joins TRBV4-2 and TRBJ2-1; 8 bases align to TRBD1. There are 15 residues in the CDR3. Germline CDR1 and CDR2: LGHNA and YNFKEQ. V gave up 4 bases and J gave up 5 bases; unmatched junction bases: 7. The CDR3 coding sequence is TGTGCCAGCAGCCCAGGGACAGGTTTGAACAATGAGCAGTTCTTC. Encoded protein: CASSPGTGLNNEQFF.

The chain combines TRBV3-1 with TRBJ2-7; the D is unclear. The V and J ends lost 1 base and 0 bases respectively, with 4 bases between them. The V gene's germline CDR1 is LGHDT and CDR2 YNNKEL (reference sequence). This CDR3 spans 13 amino acids. CDR3 DNA: TGTGCCAGCAGCCAAGGGGACTCCTACGAGCAGTACTTC. This sequence encodes CASSQGDSYEQYF.

This clonotype came up once. The rearrangement links TRBV6-1 to TRBJ1-5; 8 bases are a match to TRBD1. This CDR3 has 14 amino acids. Trimming cost V 6 bases and J 6 bases; bases outside gene matches: 7. In germline, CDR1 is MNHNS, CDR2 SASEGT. This chain's CDR3 is CASRQGARGQPQHF. The CDR3 nucleotides read TGTGCCAGCAGGCAGGGGGCGAGAGGTCAGCCCCAGCATTTT.

The chain uses TRBV20-1 and TRBJ2-5; D is unresolved. Deletions cut 3 bases from V and 5 bases from J, with 7 bases between. CDR1 is DFQATT, CDR2 SNEGSKA, per germline (reference sequence). The CDR3 spans 11 residues. The chain's CDR3 is CSASAVETQYF. The CDR3 region has the DNA TGCAGTGCTAGCGCTGTGGAGACCCAGTACTTC.

There are a few counts of this clonotype. The chain uses TRBV29-1 and TRBJ2-1, with 7 bases lining up with TRBD2. V shed 2 bases, J shed 2 bases, and the junction held 0 bases outside the gene matches. Germline CDR1 is SQVTM and CDR2 is ANQGSEA. CDR3 length equals 13 residues. DNA of the CDR3: TGCAGCGTTGAACTAGCGGCCTACAATGAGCAGTTCTTC. It is translated as CSVELAAYNEQFF.

Comments on this clonotype: This may be a read error: a much more frequent sequence differs by one nucleotide. This chain uses TRBV20-1 with TRBJ2-1, with 9 bases fitting TRBD2. The DNA matches TRBJ2-7 better at its end, which makes the J call doubtful. This CDR3 contains 16 residues. CDR1 is DFQATT, CDR2 SNEGSKA, per germline (reference sequence). CDR3 nucleotide sequence: TGCAGTGCTAGGTTAGCGGGGGCCAAGATCTACAATGAGCAGTACTTC. It is translated as CSARLAGAKIYNEQYF.